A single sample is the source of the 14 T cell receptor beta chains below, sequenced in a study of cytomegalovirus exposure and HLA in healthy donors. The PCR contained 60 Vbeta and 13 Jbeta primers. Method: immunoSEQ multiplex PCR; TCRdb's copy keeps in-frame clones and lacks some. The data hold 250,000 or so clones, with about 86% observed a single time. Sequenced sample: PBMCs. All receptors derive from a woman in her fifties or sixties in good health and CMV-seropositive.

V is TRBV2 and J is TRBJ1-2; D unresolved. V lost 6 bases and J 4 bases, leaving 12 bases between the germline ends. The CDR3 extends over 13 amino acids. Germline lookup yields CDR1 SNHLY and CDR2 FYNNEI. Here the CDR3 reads CASRSGSTYGYTF. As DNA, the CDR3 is TGTGCCAGCAGAAGTGGGAGTACCTATGGCTACACCTTC.

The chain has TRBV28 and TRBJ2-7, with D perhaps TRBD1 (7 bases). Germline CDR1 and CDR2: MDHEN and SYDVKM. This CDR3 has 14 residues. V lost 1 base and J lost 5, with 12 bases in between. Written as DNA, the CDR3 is TGTGCCAGCAGTTTATCAGGGGGGTTTGACGAGCAGTACTTC. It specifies CASSLSGGFDEQYF.

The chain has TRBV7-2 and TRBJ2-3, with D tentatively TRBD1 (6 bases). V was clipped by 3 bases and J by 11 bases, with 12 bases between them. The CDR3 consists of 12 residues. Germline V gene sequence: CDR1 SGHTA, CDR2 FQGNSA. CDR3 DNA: TGTGCCAGCAGCTTTCAACCGGGACAGCAGTATTTT. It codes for CASSFQPGQQYF.

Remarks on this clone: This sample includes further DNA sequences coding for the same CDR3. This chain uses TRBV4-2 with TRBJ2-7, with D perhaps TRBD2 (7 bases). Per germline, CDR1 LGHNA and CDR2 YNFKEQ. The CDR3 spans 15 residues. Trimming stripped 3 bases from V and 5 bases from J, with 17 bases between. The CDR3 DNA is TGTGCCAGCAGCCAGAACCGGGGGGCGGGAGACGAGCAGTACTTC. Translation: CASSQNRGAGDEQYF.

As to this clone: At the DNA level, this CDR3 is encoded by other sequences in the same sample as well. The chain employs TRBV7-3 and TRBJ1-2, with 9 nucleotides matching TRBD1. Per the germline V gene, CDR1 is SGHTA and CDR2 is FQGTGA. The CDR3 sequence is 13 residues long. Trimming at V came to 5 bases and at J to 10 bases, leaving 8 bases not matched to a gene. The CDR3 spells CASSRRQGEDYTF. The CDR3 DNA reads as TGTGCCAGCAGCCGCCGACAGGGGGAAGACTACACCTTC.

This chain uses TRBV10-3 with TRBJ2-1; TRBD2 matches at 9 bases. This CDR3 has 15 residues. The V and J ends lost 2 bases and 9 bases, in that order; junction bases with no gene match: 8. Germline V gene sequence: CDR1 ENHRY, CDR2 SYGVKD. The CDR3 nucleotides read TGTGCCATCAGTGAGGATGGTAGCGGGAGACGTGAGCAGTTCTTC. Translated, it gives CAISEDGSGRREQFF.

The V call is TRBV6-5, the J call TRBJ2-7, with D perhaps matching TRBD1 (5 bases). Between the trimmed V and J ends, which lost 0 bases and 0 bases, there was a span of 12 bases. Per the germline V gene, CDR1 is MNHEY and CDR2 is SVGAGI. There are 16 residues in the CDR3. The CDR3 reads CASSYSGAASSYEQYF. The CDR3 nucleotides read TGTGCCAGCAGTTACTCTGGGGCAGCCAGCTCCTACGAGCAGTACTTC.

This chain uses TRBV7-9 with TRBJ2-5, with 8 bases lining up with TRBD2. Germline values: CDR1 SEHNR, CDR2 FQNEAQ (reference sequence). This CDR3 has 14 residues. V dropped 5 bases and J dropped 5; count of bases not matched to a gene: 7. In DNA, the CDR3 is TGTGCCAGCAGCACCCGGACTAGCAGTGAGACCCAGTACTTC. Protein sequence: CASSTRTSSETQYF.

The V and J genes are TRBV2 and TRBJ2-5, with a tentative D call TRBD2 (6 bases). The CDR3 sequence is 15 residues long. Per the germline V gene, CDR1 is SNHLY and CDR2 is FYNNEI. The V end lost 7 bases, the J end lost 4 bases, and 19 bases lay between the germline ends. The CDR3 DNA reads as TGTGCCAGCATTCAGGCCGGGACTTCTCGAGAGACCCAGTACTTC. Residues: CASIQAGTSRETQYF.

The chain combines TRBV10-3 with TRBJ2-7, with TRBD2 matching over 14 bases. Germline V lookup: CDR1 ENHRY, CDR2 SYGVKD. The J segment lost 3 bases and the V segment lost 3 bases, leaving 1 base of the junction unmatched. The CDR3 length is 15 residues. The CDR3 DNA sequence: TGTGCCATCAGTGATGGGACTAGCGGGAGCTACGAGCAGTACTTC. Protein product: CAISDGTSGSYEQYF.

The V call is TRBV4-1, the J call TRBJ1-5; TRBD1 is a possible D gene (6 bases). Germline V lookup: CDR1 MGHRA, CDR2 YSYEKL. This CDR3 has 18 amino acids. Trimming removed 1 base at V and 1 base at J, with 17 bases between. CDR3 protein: CASSQVGYRVQSNQPQHF. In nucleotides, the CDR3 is TGCGCCAGCAGCCAAGTAGGGTACAGGGTCCAAAGCAATCAGCCCCAGCATTTT.

Written as DNA, the CDR3 is TGTGCCAGCTCCCGGACGGGAGGTGGGGAGACCCAGTACTTC. Its translation is CASSRTGGGETQYF. The V call is TRBV28, the J call TRBJ2-5, with 7 nucleotides matching TRBD2. The ends lost 8 bases at V and 5 bases at J; junction bases unmatched: 11. CDR1 is MDHEN and CDR2 is SYDVKM in the germline V gene. This CDR3 region has 14 residues. Complete variable domain (other parts from reference TRBV28 and TRBJ2-5): DVKVTQSSRYLVKRTGEKVFLECVQDMDHENMFWYRQDPGLGLRLIYFSYDVKMKEKGDIPEGYSVSREKKERFSLILESASTNQTSMYLCASSRTGGGETQYFGPGTRLLVL.

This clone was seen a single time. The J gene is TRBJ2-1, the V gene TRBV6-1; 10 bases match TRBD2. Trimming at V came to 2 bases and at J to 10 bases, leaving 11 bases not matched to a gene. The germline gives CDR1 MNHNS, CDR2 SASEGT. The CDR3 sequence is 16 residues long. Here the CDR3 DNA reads TGTGCCAGCAGTGAAAGATGGGCTAGCGGGGGTTCGGAGCAGTTCTTC. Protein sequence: CASSERWASGGSEQFF.

In DNA, the CDR3 is TGTGCCAGCAGCCCTTTGTCGGGGGGACAGCCCCAGCATTTT. It codes for CASSPLSGGQPQHF. The chain joins TRBV6-5 to TRBJ1-5; the D gene is possibly TRBD1 (5 bases). CDR1 and CDR2 from the germline V gene are MNHEY and SVGAGI. The CDR3 consists of 14 residues. Deletions cut 6 bases from V and 7 bases from J, with 16 bases between.